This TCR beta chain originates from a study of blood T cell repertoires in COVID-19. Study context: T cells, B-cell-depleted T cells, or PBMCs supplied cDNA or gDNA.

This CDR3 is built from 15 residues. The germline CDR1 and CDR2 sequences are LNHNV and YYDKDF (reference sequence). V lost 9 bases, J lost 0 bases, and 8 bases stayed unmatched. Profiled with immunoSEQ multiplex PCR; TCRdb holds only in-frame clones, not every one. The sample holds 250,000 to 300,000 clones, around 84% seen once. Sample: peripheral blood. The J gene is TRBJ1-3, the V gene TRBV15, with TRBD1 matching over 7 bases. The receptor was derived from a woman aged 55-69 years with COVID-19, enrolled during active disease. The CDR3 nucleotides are TGTGCCACTAGGGCGACAGGGAACTCTGGAAACACCATATATTTT. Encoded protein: CATRATGNSGNTIYF.